The rows below give T cell receptor beta chains drawn from one sample of a study of cytomegalovirus exposure and HLA in healthy donors. The repertoire was sequenced with immunoSEQ multiplex PCR; TCRdb's copy has only in-frame clones and lacks some. The sample lists 90,000 or so clones; approximately 80% were seen once. Sequencing was carried out using PBMCs. The source of these receptors is a man in his fifties in good health and CMV-seronegative. Both conserved end residues are part of each CDR3. The order of the fields is clone size, CDR3 length, D gene, V gene, J gene, CDR3 DNA, CDR3 protein. D genes are given only for firm matches. Where a row states a size, it is once, few, many or the class of an expanded clone; other rows omit it.

-	14	TRBD1	TRBV9	TRBJ1-1	TGTGCCAGCAGCGCGGACAGGGATTTCACTGAAGCTTTCTTT	CASSADRDFTEAFF
-	16	-	TRBV7-9	TRBJ2-1	TGTGCCAGCAGCTTTGACAGCAAGAGCTCCTACAATGAGCAGTTCTTC	CASSFDSKSSYNEQFF
-	13	TRBD2	TRBV7-3	TRBJ2-5	TGTGCCAGCAGCCCCGGGACTAGAGAGACCCAGTACTTC	CASSPGTRETQYF
-	12	-	TRBV30	TRBJ2-5	TGTGCCTGGAGTGACAGGGACCAGACCCAGTACTTC	CAWSDRDQTQYF
-	14	-	TRBV5-1	TRBJ2-7	TGCGCCAGCAGCTTAGGGGGGGAACTCTACGAGCAGTACTTC	CASSLGGELYEQYF
-	15	-	TRBV6-1	TRBJ2-7	TGTGCCAGCAGTGATGGGGGCGGGAGATTCTACGAGCAGTACTTC	CASSDGGGRFYEQYF
once	16	-	TRBV5-1	TRBJ2-3	TGCGCCAGCAGCTTCCTCGGAGGGGGCGGAGGAGATACGCAGTATTTT	CASSFLGGGGGDTQYF
-	14	TRBD2	TRBV27	TRBJ2-1	TGTGCCAGCAGTTTCCTAGCGGTAAACAATGAGCAGTTCTTC	CASSFLAVNNEQFF
-	15	TRBD2	TRBV7-9	TRBJ2-5	TGTGCCAGCAGCGGGACTAGCGGGGAGCAAGAGACCCAGTACTTC	CASSGTSGEQETQYF
-	14	TRBD1	TRBV29-1	TRBJ1-5	TGCAGCGTGGCAGTCGACAGGGACAATCAGCCCCAGCATTTT	CSVAVDRDNQPQHF
-	16	TRBD1	TRBV19	TRBJ2-5	TGTGCCAGTAGTAAATGGACAGGGGGAGATCAAGAGACCCAGTACTTC	CASSKWTGGDQETQYF
-	13	-	TRBV27	TRBJ1-1	TGTGCCAGCCACCTGACACAGAACACTGAAGCTTTCTTT	CASHLTQNTEAFF
-	14	-	TRBV9	TRBJ2-5	TGTGCCAGCAGCACCAAGGGGGTGCGGGAGACCCAGTACTTC	CASSTKGVRETQYF
-	15	TRBD2	TRBV29-1	TRBJ2-1	TGCAGCGTTGAAAGGCTATTGCTAGCGGGAGGTGAGCAGTTCTTC	CSVERLLLAGGEQFF
-	14	-	TRBV5-4	TRBJ2-5	TGTGCCAGCAGCTTAAAGCGGTATCAAGAGACCCAGTACTTC	CASSLKRYQETQYF
once	16	-	TRBV27	TRBJ2-1	TGTGCCAGCAGCACCCCTGCGGGCCGAAATCACAATGAGCAGTTCTTC	CASSTPAGRNHNEQFF
-	15	-	TRBV7-2	TRBJ2-3	TGTGCCAGCAGCTTAATAGTGACTAGCACAGATACGCAGTATTTT	CASSLIVTSTDTQYF
-	15	-	TRBV9	TRBJ1-1	TGTGCCAGCAGCGTAGGAGAGGCCGTGGTCACTGAAGCTTTCTTT	CASSVGEAVVTEAFF
-	16	TRBD1	TRBV7-9	TRBJ2-7	TGTTCCAGCAGCTTAGAAGGGGGCCAATCCTACTACGAGCAGTACTTC	CSSSLEGGQSYYEQYF
-	17	TRBD1	TRBV19	TRBJ1-2	TGTGCCAGTAGTATGTGGGCCGGGACAGGGGGCGCGTATGGCTACACCTTC	CASSMWAGTGGAYGYTF
-	13	-	TRBV28	TRBJ1-2	TGTGCCAGCAGTTTGGGAACAGGTGATGGCTACACCTTC	CASSLGTGDGYTF
-	14	TRBD1	TRBV7-9	TRBJ1-1	TGTGCCTCCCACAAAGGGACAGGGGGGACTGAAGCTTTCTTT	CASHKGTGGTEAFF
-	19	TRBD1	TRBV7-7	TRBJ2-6	TGTGCTAGCAGCCAGGACAGGGACGATCTAAATTCTGGGGCCAACGTCCTGACTTTC	CASSQDRDDLNSGANVLTF
-	15	-	TRBV27	TRBJ2-5	TGTGCCAGCAGTTTAAGTCCCGGGTCCGAAGAGACCCAGTACTTC	CASSLSPGSEETQYF
-	16	-	TRBV15	TRBJ1-1	TGTGCCACCAGCAGAGATCCCATTGGCGGGAACACTGAAGCTTTCTTT	CATSRDPIGGNTEAFF
-	16	-	TRBV4-3	TRBJ2-3	TGCGCCAGCAGCCCTACCCCAGGGAGCGGGACAGATACGCAGTATTTT	CASSPTPGSGTDTQYF
once	15	-	TRBV25-1	TRBJ2-2	TGTGCCAGCAGTGACCTAAACAGGAACACCGGGGAGCTGTTTTTT	CASSDLNRNTGELFF
few	16	-	TRBV4-3	TRBJ2-7	TGCGCCAGCAGCCAAGATCGTAACAGGCCGGCCTACGAGCAGTACTTC	CASSQDRNRPAYEQYF